The T cell receptor beta chain under discussion was sequenced for a study of blood T cell repertoires in COVID-19 (dated by TCRdb to the early 2020s). Some background on the complete study: Samples covering the acute and convalescent phases of COVID-19 were provided by collaborators in the United States, Italy and Spain. The samples were drawn from two sources: the first 160 participants of the ongoing ImmuneRACE study, and some 1,300 subjects contributed by 6 global collaborators. Deeply sampled blood TCRbeta repertoires from subjects exposed to, actively infected with, or recovered from COVID-19 were included in the dataset. Where available, HLA class I and class II types were obtained from metadata supplied by the sample provider rather than from assay-based typing. Nearly every sample came with metadata listing a de-identified subject ID, COVID-19 status, age in years and sex. The repertoires were made available in a free public database intended to serve as a resource for research on the immune response to SARS-CoV-2. The material from the prospective study consisted of cDNA or gDNA derived from T cells, B-cell-depleted T cells, or PBMCs. The full study reports these points: The quantity of clinical and demographic metadata differed by source and by participant and was supplied without curation.

Participants in the prospective study were enrolled through a virtual design, were aged 18 to 89 years, and lived in fewer than 30 United States geographic areas. Cohort assignment in the prospective study relied on participant-reported clinical history from a screening survey and a study questionnaire. Recovered participants in ImmuneRACE Cohort 3 were defined by two consecutive negative NP/OP PCR tests, clearance by a healthcare professional, or resolution of symptoms. Mobile phlebotomists in the prospective study collected whole blood, serum and a nasopharyngeal or oropharyngeal swab from every participant. Prospective study participants could optionally give additional blood draws and questionnaires over an approximately 2-month period. Before DNA extraction, blood samples from the prospective study were shipped at room temperature or frozen. Measured from the cysteine to the phenylalanine, the CDR3 is 16 residues long. Only the CDR3 region is kept as DNA, spanning 48 bases read in frame from base 1. Looking up the germline V gene yields CDR1 SNHLY and CDR2 FYNNEI. At the junction V is shortened by 4 bases and J by 8 bases; bases outside the gene matches: 14.

The immunoSEQ Assay, a bias-controlled multiplex PCR, was used to amplify TCRbeta CDR3 regions from genomic DNA. In the paper's pipeline: Nucleated cell counts per sample were estimated from amplification of reference gene primers within the assay. Sequence reads were collapsed and filtered to measure the absolute abundance of every unique TCRbeta CDR3 rearrangement. For each sample, productive Simpson clonality was calculated as the square root of Simpson's diversity index over productive rearrangements. TCRdb carries this immuneACCESS record with in-frame sequences only. Its versions omit some clonotypes, under half of them owing to an unresolved V gene in the studies checked, with the rest unexplained. For V, J and clone size, that table is used; D and trimming come from the DNA. The sample data list around 200,000 clones, and around 89% of these were observed just once. Jointly, the top ten make up 2.6% of the sample.

A note on this clone: The antigen this receptor binds is unknown. No qualities accompany the bases; no much larger clone lies one base away.

Sequenced material: PBMCs or T cells enriched from blood (not recorded which). The receptor comes from a woman aged 25 to 39 who had recovered from COVID-19. This receptor chain uses TRBV2 and TRBJ2-1; 7 central nucleotides agree with TRBD1. The sequenced DNA: TGTGCCAGCAGTGGGACAGGCTACTTCCTATCGGATGAGCAGTTCTTC. This is translated as CASSGTGYFLSDEQFF. Reference TRBV2 and TRBJ2-1 proteins supply the regions before and after the CDR3; the full variable domain is: EPEVTQTPSHQVTQMGQEVILRCVPISNHLYFYWYRQILGQKVEFLVSFYNNEISEKSEIFDDQFSVERPDGSNFTLKIRSTKLEDSAMYFCASSGTGYFLSDEQFFGPGTRLTVL.